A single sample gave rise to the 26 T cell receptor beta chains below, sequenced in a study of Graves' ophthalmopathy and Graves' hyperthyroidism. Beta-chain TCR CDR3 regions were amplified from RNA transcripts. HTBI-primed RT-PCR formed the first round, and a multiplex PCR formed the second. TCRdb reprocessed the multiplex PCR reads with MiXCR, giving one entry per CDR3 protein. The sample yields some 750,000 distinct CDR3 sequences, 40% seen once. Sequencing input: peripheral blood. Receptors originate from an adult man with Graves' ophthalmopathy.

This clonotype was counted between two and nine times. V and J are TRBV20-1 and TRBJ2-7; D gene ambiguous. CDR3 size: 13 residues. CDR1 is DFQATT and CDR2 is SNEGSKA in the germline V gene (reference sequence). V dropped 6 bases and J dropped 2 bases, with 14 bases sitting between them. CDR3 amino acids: CSAKGVQTYEQYF. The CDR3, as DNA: TGCAGTGCCAAAGGCGTACAGACCTACGAGCAGTACTTC.

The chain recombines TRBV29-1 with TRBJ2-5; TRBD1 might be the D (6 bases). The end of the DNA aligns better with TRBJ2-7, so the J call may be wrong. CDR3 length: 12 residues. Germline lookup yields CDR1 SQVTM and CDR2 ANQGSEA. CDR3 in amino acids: CSFGRGYYEQYF. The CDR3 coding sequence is TGCAGTTTTGGCAGGGGATACTACGAGCAGTACTTC.

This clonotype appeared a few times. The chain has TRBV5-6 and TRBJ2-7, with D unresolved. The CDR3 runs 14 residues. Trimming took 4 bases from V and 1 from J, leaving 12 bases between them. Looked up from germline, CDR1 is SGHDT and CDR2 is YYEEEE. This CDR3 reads CASSRPDGSYEQYF. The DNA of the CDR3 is TGTGCCAGCAGCCGTCCAGACGGTTCCTACGAGCAGTACTTC.

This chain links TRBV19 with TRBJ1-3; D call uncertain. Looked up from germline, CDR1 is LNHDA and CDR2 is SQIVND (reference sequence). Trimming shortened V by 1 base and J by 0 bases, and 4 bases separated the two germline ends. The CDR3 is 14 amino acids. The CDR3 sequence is CASSIGSSGNTIYF. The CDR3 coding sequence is TGTGCCAGTAGTATAGGTTCCTCTGGAAACACCATATATTTT. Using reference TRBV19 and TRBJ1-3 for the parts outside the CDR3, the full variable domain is DGGITQSPKYLFRKEGQNVTLSCEQNLNHDAMYWYRQDPGQGLRLIYYSQIVNDFQKGDIAEGYSVSREKKESFPLTVTSAQKNPTAFYLCASSIGSSGNTIYFGEGSWLTVV.

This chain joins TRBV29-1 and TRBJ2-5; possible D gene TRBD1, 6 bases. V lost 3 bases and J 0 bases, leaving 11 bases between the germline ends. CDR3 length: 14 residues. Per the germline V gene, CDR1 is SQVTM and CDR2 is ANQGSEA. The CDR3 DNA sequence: TGCAGCGTTGATCGGACAGAGTACCAAGAGACCCAGTACTTC. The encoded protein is CSVDRTEYQETQYF.

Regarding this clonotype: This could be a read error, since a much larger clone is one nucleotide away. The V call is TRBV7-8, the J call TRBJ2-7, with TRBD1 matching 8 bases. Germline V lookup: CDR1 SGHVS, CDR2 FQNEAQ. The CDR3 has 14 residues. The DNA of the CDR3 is TGTGCCAGCAGCTTATTCGGGTCGACAGGGGAGCAGTGCTTC. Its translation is CASSLFGSTGEQCF.

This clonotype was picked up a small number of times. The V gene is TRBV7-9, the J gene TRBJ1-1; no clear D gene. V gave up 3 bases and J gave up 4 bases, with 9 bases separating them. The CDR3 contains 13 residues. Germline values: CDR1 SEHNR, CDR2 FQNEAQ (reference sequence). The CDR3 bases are TGTGCCAGCAGCTTGGCCGCCGCCACTGAAGCTTTCTTT. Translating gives CASSLAAATEAFF.

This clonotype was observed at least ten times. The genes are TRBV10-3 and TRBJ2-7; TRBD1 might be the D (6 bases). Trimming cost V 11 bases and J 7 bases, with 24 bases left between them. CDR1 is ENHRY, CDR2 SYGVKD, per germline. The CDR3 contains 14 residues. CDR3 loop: CASTRDTTIAEQYF. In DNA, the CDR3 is TGTGCCTCGACGAGGGACACTACTATAGCTGAGCAGTACTTC.

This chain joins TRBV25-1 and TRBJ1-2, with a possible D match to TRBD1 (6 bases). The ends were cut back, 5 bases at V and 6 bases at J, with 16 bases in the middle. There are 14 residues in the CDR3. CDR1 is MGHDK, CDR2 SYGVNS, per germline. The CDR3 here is CASSYSVGAHGYTF. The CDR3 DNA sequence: TGTGCCAGCAGTTACTCGGTGGGGGCGCATGGCTACACCTTC.

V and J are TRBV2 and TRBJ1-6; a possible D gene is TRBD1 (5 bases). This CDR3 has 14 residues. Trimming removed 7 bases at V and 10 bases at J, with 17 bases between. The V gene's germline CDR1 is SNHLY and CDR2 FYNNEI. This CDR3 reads CASTNGGSRSPLHF. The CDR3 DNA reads TGTGCCAGCACCAACGGGGGGTCTCGGTCACCCCTCCACTTT. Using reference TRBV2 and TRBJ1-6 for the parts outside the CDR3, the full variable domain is EPEVTQTPSHQVTQMGQEVILRCVPISNHLYFYWYRQILGQKVEFLVSFYNNEISEKSEIFDDQFSVERPDGSNFTLKIRSTKLEDSAMYFCASTNGGSRSPLHFGNGTRLTVT.

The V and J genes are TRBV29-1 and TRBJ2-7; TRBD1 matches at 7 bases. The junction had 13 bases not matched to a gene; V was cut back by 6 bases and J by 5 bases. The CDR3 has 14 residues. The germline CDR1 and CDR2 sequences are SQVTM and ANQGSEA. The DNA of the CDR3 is TGCAGCGTAGATCGACGGACAGGTTTCAACGAGCAGTACTTC. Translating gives CSVDRRTGFNEQYF.

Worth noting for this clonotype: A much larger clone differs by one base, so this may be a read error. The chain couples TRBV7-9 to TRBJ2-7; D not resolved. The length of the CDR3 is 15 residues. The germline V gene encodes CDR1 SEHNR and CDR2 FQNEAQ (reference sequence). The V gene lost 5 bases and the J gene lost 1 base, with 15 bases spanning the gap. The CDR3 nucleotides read TGTGCCAGCAGCCGGTTGGGAAGTTTGTCCTACGAGCAGTACTTC. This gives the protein CASSRLGSLSYEQYF.

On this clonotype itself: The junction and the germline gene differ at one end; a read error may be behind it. The CDR3 is CTSSQGREETQYF. CDR3 sequence (DNA): TGTACCAGCAGCCAGGGCAGGGAAGAGACCCAGTACTTC. The chain has TRBV9 and TRBJ2-5; a possible D gene is TRBD1 (5 bases). From germline, CDR1 is SGDLS and CDR2 YYNGEE. The CDR3 has 13 residues.

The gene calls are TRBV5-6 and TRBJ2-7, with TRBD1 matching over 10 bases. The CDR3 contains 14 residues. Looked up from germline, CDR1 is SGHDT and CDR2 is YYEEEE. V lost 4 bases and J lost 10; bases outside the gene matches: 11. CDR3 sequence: CASSRPGTGVKQYF. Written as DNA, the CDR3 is TGTGCCAGCAGCCGGCCCGGGACAGGGGTGAAACAGTACTTC.

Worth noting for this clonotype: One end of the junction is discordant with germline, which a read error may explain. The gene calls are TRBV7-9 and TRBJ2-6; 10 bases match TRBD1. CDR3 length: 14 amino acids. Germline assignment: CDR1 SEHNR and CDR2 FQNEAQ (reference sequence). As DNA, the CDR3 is TGTGCCAGCAGCTTGGGGACAGGGGTCAACGTCCTGACTTTC. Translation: CASSLGTGVNVLTF.

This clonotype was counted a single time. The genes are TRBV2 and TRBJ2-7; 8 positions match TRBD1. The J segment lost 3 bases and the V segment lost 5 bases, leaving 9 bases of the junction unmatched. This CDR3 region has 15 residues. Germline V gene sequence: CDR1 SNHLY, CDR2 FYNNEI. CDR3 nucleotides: TGTGCCAGCAGTCTCGGGACAGGTCTAAGCTACGAGCAGTACTTC. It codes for CASSLGTGLSYEQYF.

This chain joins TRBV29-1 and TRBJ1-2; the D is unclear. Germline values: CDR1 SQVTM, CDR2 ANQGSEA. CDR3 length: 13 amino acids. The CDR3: CRPDTGGDYGYTF. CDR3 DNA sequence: TGCAGGCCCGACACCGGTGGGGACTATGGCTACACCTTC.

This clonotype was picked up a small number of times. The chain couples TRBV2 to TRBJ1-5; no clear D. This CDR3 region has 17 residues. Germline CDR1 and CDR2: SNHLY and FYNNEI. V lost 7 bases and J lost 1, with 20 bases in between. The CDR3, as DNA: TGTGCCAGCAAACGGGATACTCAAAATAAAAGCAATCAGCCCCAGCATTTT. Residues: CASKRDTQNKSNQPQHF.

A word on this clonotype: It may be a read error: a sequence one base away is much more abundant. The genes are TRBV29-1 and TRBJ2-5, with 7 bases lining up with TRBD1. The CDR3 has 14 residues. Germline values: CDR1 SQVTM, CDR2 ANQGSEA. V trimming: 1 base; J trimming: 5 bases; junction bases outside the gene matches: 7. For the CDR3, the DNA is TGCAGCGTTGAAGCGAACAGGGGCGGGGAGACCCAGTACTTC. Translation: CSVEANRGGETQYF.

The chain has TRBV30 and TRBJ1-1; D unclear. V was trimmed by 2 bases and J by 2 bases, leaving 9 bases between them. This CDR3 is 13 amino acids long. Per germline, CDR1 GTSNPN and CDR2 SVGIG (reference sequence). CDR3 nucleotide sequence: TGTGCCTGGAGTCCAACACGAAACACTGAAGCTTTCTTT. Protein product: CAWSPTRNTEAFF.

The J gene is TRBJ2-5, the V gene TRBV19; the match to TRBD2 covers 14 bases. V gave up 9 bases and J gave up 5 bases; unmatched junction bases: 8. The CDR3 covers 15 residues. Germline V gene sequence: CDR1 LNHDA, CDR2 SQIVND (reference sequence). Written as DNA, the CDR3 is TGTGCCAGCAAGTTACGACTAGCGGGAGGGGAGACCCAGTACTTC. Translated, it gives CASKLRLAGGETQYF.

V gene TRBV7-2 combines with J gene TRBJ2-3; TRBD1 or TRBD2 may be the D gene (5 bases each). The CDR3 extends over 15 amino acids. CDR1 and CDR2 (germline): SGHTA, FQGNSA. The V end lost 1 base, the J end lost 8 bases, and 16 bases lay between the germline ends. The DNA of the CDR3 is TGTGCCAGCAGCTTAGGGCCGGGGCGGAGTGGTACGCAGTATTTT. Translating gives CASSLGPGRSGTQYF.

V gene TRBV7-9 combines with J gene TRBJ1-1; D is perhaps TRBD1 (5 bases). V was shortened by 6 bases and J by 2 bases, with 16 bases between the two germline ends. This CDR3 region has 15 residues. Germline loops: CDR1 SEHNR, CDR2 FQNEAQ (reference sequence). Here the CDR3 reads CASRTPGRGNTEAFF. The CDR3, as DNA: TGTGCCAGCAGGACCCCGGGGCGTGGTAACACTGAAGCTTTCTTT.

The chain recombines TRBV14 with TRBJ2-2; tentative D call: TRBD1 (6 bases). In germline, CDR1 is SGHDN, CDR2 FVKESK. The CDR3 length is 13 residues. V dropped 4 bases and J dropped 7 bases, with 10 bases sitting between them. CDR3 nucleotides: TGTGCCAGCAGCCCTGGGGGCTTCGGGGAGCTGTTTTTT. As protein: CASSPGGFGELFF.

CDR3 region: CAISAGYSGNTIYF. CDR3 DNA: TGTGCCATCAGTGCGGGTTACTCTGGAAACACCATATATTTT. This chain connects TRBV10-3 to TRBJ1-3, with D hard to call. V was cut by 4 bases and J by 0 bases, with 7 bases left in between. The CDR3 length is 14 residues. Germline-derived CDR1 and CDR2 are ENHRY and SYGVKD.

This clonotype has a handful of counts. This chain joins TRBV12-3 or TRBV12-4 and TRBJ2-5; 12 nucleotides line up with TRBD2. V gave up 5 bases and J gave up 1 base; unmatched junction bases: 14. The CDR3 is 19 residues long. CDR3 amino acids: CASSLTTSGGRPLQETQYF. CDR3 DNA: TGTGCCAGCAGTCTCACGACTAGCGGGGGTCGACCCCTCCAAGAGACCCAGTACTTC.